This TCR beta chain was sequenced during a study of cytomegalovirus exposure and HLA in healthy donors. V lost 4 bases to trimming and J lost 3 bases; unmatched junction nucleotides: 5. The CDR3 length is 15 residues. Germline-derived CDR1 and CDR2 are SGHRS and YFSETQ. The PCR made use of 60 Vbeta and 13 Jbeta primers. Sequencing was performed with immunoSEQ multiplex PCR; in TCRdb, only in-frame clones are kept and a portion is missing. This sample yields about 220,000 clones, of which roughly 70% are seen a single time; 1.5% to 2% belongs to the top ten. J is TRBJ1-2 and V is TRBV5-1; 11 bases are shared with TRBD1. The clonotype originates from a woman in her 30s in good health and CMV-seronegative. Sample: PBMCs. The CDR3, as DNA: TGCGCCAGCAGCGTCCGGGACAGGGGGGACTATGGCTACACCTTC. As protein: CASSVRDRGDYGYTF.